This entry features one TCR beta chain sequence. What it recognizes is unknown. This specimen belongs to a study of TIL therapy for anti-PD-1-resistant metastatic lung cancer. Study in general: Median tumor mutation burden was roughly 1.5 mutations per megabase.

The immunoSEQ assay was v3. The protocol was immunoSEQ multiplex PCR, while the TCRdb copy is restricted to in-frame clones and leaves out a portion. The table has about 36,000 clones, about 70% seen once; the top ten hold about 5.7%. Indicated time point: pre-treatment sample, taken before nivolumab and TIL therapy. Notes on the study in general: Patients were highly selected, enriched for treatment-naive, never-smoker and oncogene-addicted cases.

This TCR derives from a person between 25 and 80 years old with non-small cell lung cancer. The sequenced sample was blood, obtained at baseline.

Here the CDR3 reads CASSKELGENYGYTF. Here the CDR3 DNA reads TGTGCCAGCAGCAAAGAACTGGGGGAGAACTATGGCTACACCTTC. The chain has TRBV21-1 and TRBJ1-2. TRBV21-1 is recorded as a pseudogene. CDR3 length: 15 residues.